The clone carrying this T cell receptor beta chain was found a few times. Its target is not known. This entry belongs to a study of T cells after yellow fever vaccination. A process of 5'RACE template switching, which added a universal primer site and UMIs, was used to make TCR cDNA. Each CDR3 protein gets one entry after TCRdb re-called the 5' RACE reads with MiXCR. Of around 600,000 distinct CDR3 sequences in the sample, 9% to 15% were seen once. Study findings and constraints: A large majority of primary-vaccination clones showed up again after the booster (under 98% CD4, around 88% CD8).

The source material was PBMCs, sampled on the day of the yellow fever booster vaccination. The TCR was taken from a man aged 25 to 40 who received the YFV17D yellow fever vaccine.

CDR3 nucleotides: TGCAGTGCTAGTACGGAGCGGGGGTTCACCGGGGAGCTGTTTTTT. Its translation: CSASTERGFTGELFF. The rearrangement uses TRBV20-1 and TRBJ2-2, with 8 nucleotides matching TRBD2. The length of the CDR3 is 15 residues. Unmatched junction bases numbered 7, after V lost 3 bases and J lost 4 bases. Germline V gives CDR1 DFQATT, CDR2 SNEGSKA (reference sequence).